One and the same sample provided the 7 T cell receptor beta chains below, sequenced in a study of shared clonotypes between healthy human individuals. Assay: immunoSEQ multiplex PCR; the TCRdb copy retains only in-frame clones and omits some. The sample carries 300,000 to 400,000 clones, around 67% recorded once. Sequencing input: memory CD4+ T cells sorted from blood. Subset described: CD45RA-negative fraction. The source of these receptors is a man younger than 40 in good health.

A few counts support this clone. The DNA of the CDR3 is TGTGCCAGCAGTTATACGGGCCCTCCCTACGAGCAGTACTTC. It yields the protein CASSYTGPPYEQYF. V is TRBV28 and J is TRBJ2-7; no reliable D call. Trimming cost V 4 bases and J 2 bases, with 12 bases left between them. Per the germline V gene, CDR1 is MDHEN and CDR2 is SYDVKM. This CDR3 is built from 14 residues.

The chain is built from TRBV18 and TRBJ2-1, with D possibly matching TRBD2 (5 bases). Germline CDR1 and CDR2: KGHSH and LQKENI. The CDR3 runs to 16 residues. The V and J ends lost 5 bases and 2 bases respectively, with 16 bases between them. CDR3 bases: TGTGCCAGCTCAGAGGAGGCTCGGTCGCCCTACAATGAGCAGTTCTTC. It specifies CASSEEARSPYNEQFF. Variable domain in full (rest from reference TRBV18 and TRBJ2-1): NAGVMQNPRHLVRRRGQEARLRCSPMKGHSHVYWYRQLPEEGLKFMVYLQKENIIDESGMPKERFSAEFPKEGPSILRIQQVVRGDSAAYFCASSEEARSPYNEQFFGPGTRLTVL.

V gene TRBV19 combines with J gene TRBJ1-1; TRBD1 might be the D (6 bases). CDR3 size: 14 residues. The V end lost 2 bases, the J end lost 5 bases, and 12 bases lay between the germline ends. Per germline, CDR1 LNHDA and CDR2 SQIVND (reference sequence). The CDR3 bases are TGTGCCAGTAGTATAATCCTCCAGGGGACTGAAGCTTTCTTT. This gives the protein CASSIILQGTEAFF.

This chain uses TRBV5-3 with TRBJ1-2, with a tentative D call TRBD1 (5 bases). TRBV5-3 is an ORF, with its function uncertain. There are 15 residues in the CDR3. Trimming removed 1 base from V and 2 bases from J, with 12 bases in between. The CDR3 sequence is CARSLNGTGNYGYTF. CDR3 bases: TGTGCCAGAAGCTTGAATGGGACGGGGAACTATGGCTACACCTTC.

The rearrangement uses TRBV10-3 and TRBJ2-7; 10 bases align to TRBD1. CDR1 and CDR2 (germline): ENHRY, SYGVKD. V was clipped by 8 bases and J by 4 bases; unmatched bases: 2. The CDR3 consists of 12 residues. CDR3 protein: CAIQDRGYEQYF. CDR3 in DNA: TGTGCCATCCAGGACAGGGGGTACGAGCAGTACTTC.

The sample holds many counts of this clone. The gene calls are TRBV19 and TRBJ1-5; TRBD1 agrees at 8 bases. Germline CDR1 reads LNHDA; CDR2 reads SQIVND (reference sequence). The CDR3 is made up of 15 amino acids. V dropped 4 bases and J dropped 1; count of bases not matched to a gene: 3. DNA for the CDR3: TGTGCCAGTAGTAAATGGACAGGGAGCAATCAGCCCCAGCATTTT. Encoded protein: CASSKWTGSNQPQHF.

The chain carries TRBV7-6 and TRBJ2-1, with 9 bases fitting TRBD1. Germline V lookup: CDR1 SGHVS, CDR2 FNYEAQ. This CDR3 has 14 residues. The J segment lost 7 bases and the V segment lost 2 bases, leaving 3 bases of the junction unmatched. CDR3 in amino acids: CASSLTGGWNEQFF. The CDR3 DNA is TGTGCCAGCAGCTTAACAGGGGGCTGGAATGAGCAGTTCTTC. The entire variable domain, with the rest obtained from reference TRBV7-6 and TRBJ2-1, is as follows: GAGVSQSPRYKVTKRGQDVALRCDPISGHVSLYWYRQALGQGPEFLTYFNYEAQQDKSGLPNDRFSAERPEGSISTLTIQRTEQRDSAMYRCASSLTGGWNEQFFGPGTRLTVL.